This T cell receptor (beta chain) was captured by sequencing in a study of circulating and synovial CD4+ cells in juvenile arthritis (TCRdb year 2014). Context from the whole study: Within each patient, the TCRbeta CDR3 repertoires of synovial CD4 T cells, bulk blood CD4 T cells and circulating HLA-DR+ CD4 T cells were compared. Repertoire sequencing was performed with the aim of confirming enrichment of synovial clonotypes in a circulating synovial-like CD4 T cell subset.

Donors of the sequenced samples were patients with active juvenile idiopathic arthritis. Cells were sorted immediately after thawing, with dead cells excluded using Live/Dead Fixable Near-IR Stain. Concerning this clone itself: The antigen this receptor binds is unknown. No base quality values were provided; no much bigger clone lies one nucleotide off.

Broader findings and caveats from the paper: Since overlap with synovium went up as sequencing depth increased, the measured fractions of shared clonotypes likely underestimated the full repertoire overlap. Synovial and circulating pathogenic-like lymphocyte repertoires were less diverse than bulk blood CD4 repertoires, and some CPL samples were as oligoclonal as synovium. Circulating pathogenic-like lymphocytes clustered together with synovial T cells, and compared with bulk blood, the circulating pathogenic-like lymphocytes shared a substantially higher fraction of CDR3 sequences with synovium. Traditional Vbeta family usage analysis did not detect the difference between circulating pathogenic-like lymphocytes and bulk blood T cells. Because T cell genome counts differed by at least an order of magnitude between CPL and bulk blood CD4 samples, sample-size effects were addressed.

Relative to germline, V is 3 bases shorter and J is 3 bases shorter, with 9 bases between their ends. Looking up the germline V gene yields CDR1 MGHRA and CDR2 YSYEKL. Spanning cysteine to phenylalanine, the CDR3 consists of 13 amino acids. CDR3 DNA is the only sequence kept; it has 39 bases, read in frame from the first base. Library generation was performed with the immunoSEQ multiplex PCR assay. TCRbeta CDR3 sequencing was carried out by an external provider as a commercial service. Processing in the source paper ran as follows. The analyses used productive nucleotide sequences together with amino acid sequences obtained by in silico translation. Diversity was measured as Renyi entropy over a range of alpha values, and the median of 200 repeated subsamples was taken to equalise sample size. Pairwise repertoire distance was calculated as one minus the Chao-modified Jaccard index, correcting for under-sampling, and used for clustering. Frequency-weighted overlap with synovial clonotypes was computed over 200 sample sizes, 200 draws without replacement each, and reported at the smaller sample's size. TCRdb took over this immuneACCESS table, retaining in-frame rearrangements with V and J assigned. Such tables are incomplete; in checked studies, under half of the missing clones stem from an unresolved V gene, and the remainder is unexplained. Clone size and V and J calls were adopted from that table, with D and trimming inferred from the DNA. The table for this sample lists about 33,000 clones; about 95% of them were counted only once. The ten largest clones capture around 0.17% of the sample.

Rearrangement joined TRBV4-1 to TRBJ2-7; TRBD2 might be the D gene, on 6 matching bases. Sequencing was carried out using CD4+ T cells from blood. This TCR derives from a human donor with juvenile idiopathic arthritis. The nucleotide sequence reads as follows: TGCGCCAGCAGCCATCCCGGGGGCTACGAGCAGTACTTC. It is translated as CASSHPGGYEQYF.